The present T cell receptor beta chain was sequenced within a study of T-cell memory formation after mild COVID-19. Study-wide findings and caveats: CD4/CD8 balance characterized clones contracting day 15 to 85, and CD4+ skew characterized later expanders. Proof of SARS-CoV-2 specificity was absent for the second-wave clones that crested on day 37. Contracting CD4+ clones sat mainly in CM and EM; CD8+ in EMRA. Pre-infection memory showed some responding clones, and this suggested that cross-reactive memory joined.

A remark on this clonotype: No antigen is known for it.

Using its own MiXCR run on the 5' RACE reads, TCRdb lists one record per CDR3 protein. Altogether hundreds of thousands of distinct CDR3 sequences are present, 15% to 20% being singletons, with the ten largest covering around 22%. Per the germline V gene, CDR1 is DFQATT and CDR2 is SNEGSKA (reference sequence). The CDR3 extends over 13 amino acids. V was trimmed by 1 base and J by 3 bases, leaving 10 bases between them. The sequenced sample was PBMCs or a T cell subset sorted from them (not recorded which). V is TRBV20-1 and J is TRBJ2-7, with D possibly TRBD1 on 5 matching bases. The sequence derives from a man between 18 and 35 years old who had mild COVID-19 (a few samples of this study predate the infection). Cell type and time point are not known. The CDR3 bases are TGCAGTGCTAGAGGTTTACAGGACTACGAGCAGTACGTC. Protein product: CSARGLQDYEQYV.